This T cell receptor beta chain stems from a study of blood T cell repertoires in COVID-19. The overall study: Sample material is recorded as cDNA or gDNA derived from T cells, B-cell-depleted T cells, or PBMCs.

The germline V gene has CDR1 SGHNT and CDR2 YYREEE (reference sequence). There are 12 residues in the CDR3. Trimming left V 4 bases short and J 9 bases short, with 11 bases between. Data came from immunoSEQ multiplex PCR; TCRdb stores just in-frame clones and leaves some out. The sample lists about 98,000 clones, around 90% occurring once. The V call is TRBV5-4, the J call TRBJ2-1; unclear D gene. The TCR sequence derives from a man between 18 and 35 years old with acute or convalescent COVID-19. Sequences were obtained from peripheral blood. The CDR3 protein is CASSPVYGEQFF. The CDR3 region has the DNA TGTGCCAGCAGCCCTGTATACGGTGAGCAGTTCTTC.